These 2 T cell receptor beta chains came from one sample sequenced in a study of cytomegalovirus exposure and HLA in healthy donors. The repertoire was sequenced with immunoSEQ multiplex PCR; TCRdb's copy has only in-frame clones and lacks some. This table holds 210,000 or so clones, about 90% found once. Input material: PBMCs. The receptor source for this set is a woman aged 18 to 35 in good health and CMV-seronegative.

This chain joins TRBV4-1 and TRBJ2-1, with 12 bases identical to TRBD2. V lost 3 bases and J lost 9; bases outside the gene matches: 9. In germline, CDR1 is MGHRA, CDR2 YSYEKL. The CDR3 sequence is 16 residues long. The CDR3 here is CASSHRLAGEKGEQFF. The CDR3 nucleotides are TGCGCCAGCAGCCATAGACTAGCGGGAGAGAAGGGTGAGCAGTTCTTC.

The V and J genes are TRBV12-5 and TRBJ1-1; no definite D call. Germline V gives CDR1 LGHNT, CDR2 FRNRAP. The CDR3 contains 12 residues. The V and J ends lost 4 bases and 3 bases respectively, with 6 bases between them. CDR3 DNA sequence: TGTGCTAGTGGTTCCTTTTACACTGAAGCTTTCTTT. The encoded protein is CASGSFYTEAFF.